The T cell receptor (beta chain) described here comes from a study of post-analysis software for immune sequencing data. Study as a whole: As for disease course, relapsing-remitting, secondary progressive and progressive-relapsing multiple sclerosis were all included. Study-wide points: Multiple sclerosis patients showed significantly lower normalized Chao1 diversity than controls did. Strong co-clustering by F measure was seen for same-batch samples. Higher frequency in patients than in controls was seen for roughly 5 TRBV segments, with TRBV5-6, TRBV5-1 and TRBV20-1 among them.

The CDR3 has 16 residues. Losses at the gene ends were 4 bases for V and 9 bases for J; bases not matched to a gene: 12. Germline V CDR1 and CDR2: SEHNR, FQNEAQ (reference sequence). Every TCR beta cDNA library bore unique molecular identifiers. Input of roughly 1 to 11 million T cells yielded a few hundred thousand cDNA molecules. From the PCR reads, TCRdb called clonotypes with MiXCR, one entry per CDR3 protein. Among about 800,000 distinct CDR3 sequences listed, 25% to 30% were seen once. This clonotype was counted a few times. Its antigen is undetermined. The sequence was collected from a girl under 18 with multiple sclerosis. The sample was blood. V and J are TRBV7-9 and TRBJ2-1; 10 bases agree with TRBD2. CDR3 protein: CASSSQRGGYSGEQFF. The CDR3 nucleotides are TGTGCCAGCAGCTCGCAGCGGGGGGGCTATTCTGGTGAGCAGTTCTTC.